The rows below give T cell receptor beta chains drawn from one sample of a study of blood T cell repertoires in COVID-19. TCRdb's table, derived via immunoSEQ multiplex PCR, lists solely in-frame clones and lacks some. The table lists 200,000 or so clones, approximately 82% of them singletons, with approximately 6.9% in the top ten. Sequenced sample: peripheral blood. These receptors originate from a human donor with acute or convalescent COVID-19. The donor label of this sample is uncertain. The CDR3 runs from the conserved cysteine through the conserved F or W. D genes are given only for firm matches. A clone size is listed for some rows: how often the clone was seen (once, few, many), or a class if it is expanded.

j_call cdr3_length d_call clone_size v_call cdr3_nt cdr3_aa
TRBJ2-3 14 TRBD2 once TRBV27 TGTGCCAGCAGAGCGGGAGTGGGCACAGATACGCAGTATTTT CASRAGVGTDTQYF
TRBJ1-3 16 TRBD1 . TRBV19 TGTGCCAGTTCACAGGGGCCTCCGCCCTCTGGAAACACCATATATTTT CASSQGPPPSGNTIYF
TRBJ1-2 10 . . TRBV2 TGTGCCAGCAGGCTAGATGGCTACACCTTC CASRLDGYTF
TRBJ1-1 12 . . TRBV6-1 TGTGCCAGCTCGTGGAGGGCAACTGAAGCTTTCTTT CASSWRATEAFF
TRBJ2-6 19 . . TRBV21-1 TGTGCCAGCAGCAAAGATGCGGGACAGGAGAACTGGGGGGCCAACGTCCTGACTTTC CASSKDAGQENWGANVLTF
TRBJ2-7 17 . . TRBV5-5 TGTGCCAGCAGCTTCGGCGTGGGGGGGGCTGGGGCCTACGAGCAGTACTTC CASSFGVGGAGAYEQYF
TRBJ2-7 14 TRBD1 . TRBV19 TGTGCCAGTAGTCGACAGGGGGCCCCCTACGAGCAGTACTTC CASSRQGAPYEQYF
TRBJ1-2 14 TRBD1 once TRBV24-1 TGTGCCACCAGTGACCCAACAGGGGGCGGTGGCTACACCTTC CATSDPTGGGGYTF
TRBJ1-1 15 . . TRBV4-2 TGTGCCAGCAGCCAAGGCCAGGGCAGAAGGGCTGAAGCTTTCTTT CASSQGQGRRAEAFF
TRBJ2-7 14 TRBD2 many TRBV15 TGTGCCACCAGCAGGGCGGGAGCGTCCTACGAGCAGTACTTC CATSRAGASYEQYF
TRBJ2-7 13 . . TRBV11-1 TGTGCCAGCAGCTGGGCGGAGGCCTACGAGCAGTACTTC CASSWAEAYEQYF
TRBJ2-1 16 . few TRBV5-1 TGCGCCAGCAGCTTGGCTCCGGGACGGGGGAACAATGAGCAGTTCTTC CASSLAPGRGNNEQFF
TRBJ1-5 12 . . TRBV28 TGTGCCAGCAGTTTGACACTTCAGCCCCAGCATTTT CASSLTLQPQHF
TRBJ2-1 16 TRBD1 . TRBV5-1 TGCGCCAGCAGCGGTGCACAGGGGCAAGGAGGTTATGAGCAGTTCTTC CASSGAQGQGGYEQFF
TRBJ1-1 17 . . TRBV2 TGTGCCAGCAGTGAATGGGCTCTGACAGACATGAACACTGAAGCTTTCTTT CASSEWALTDMNTEAFF
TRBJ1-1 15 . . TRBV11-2 TGTGCCAGCAGCTTTCTTCTACAGGGATGGACTGAAGCTTTCTTT CASSFLLQGWTEAFF
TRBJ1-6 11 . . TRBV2 TGTGCCAGCGGAGATAATTCACCCCTCCACTTT CASGDNSPLHF
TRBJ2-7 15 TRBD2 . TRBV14 TGTGCCAGCAGCCAAACTAGCGGGAGAAGGAACGAGCAGTACTTC CASSQTSGRRNEQYF
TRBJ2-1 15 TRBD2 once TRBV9 TGTGCCAGCAGCGTGGGACTAGTGAAGGACAATGAGCAGTTCTTC CASSVGLVKDNEQFF
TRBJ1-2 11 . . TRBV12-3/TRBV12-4 TGTGCCTTAAGGGGCAGGTGGGGCTACACCTTC CALRGRWGYTF
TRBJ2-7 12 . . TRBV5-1 TGCGCCAGCAGTAGACCAGGGGACGAGCAGTACTTC CASSRPGDEQYF
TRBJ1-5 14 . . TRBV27 TGTGCCAGCAGTGAACACCCCAACCCCCAGCCCCAGCATTTT CASSEHPNPQPQHF
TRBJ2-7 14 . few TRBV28 TGTGCCAGCAGTTACCGGACAACCTCCTACGAGCAGTACTTC CASSYRTTSYEQYF
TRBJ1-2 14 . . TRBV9 TGTGCCAGCAGCCCGGGGGGGGGTAACTATGGCTACACCTTC CASSPGGGNYGYTF
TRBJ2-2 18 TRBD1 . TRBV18 TGTGCCAGCTCACCACTTGCCAGACAGGGAATGAACACCGGGGAGCTGTTTTTT CASSPLARQGMNTGELFF
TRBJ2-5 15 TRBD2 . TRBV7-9 TGTGCCAGCAGCTTTGGGGGGAGGGTTCCAGAGACCCAGTACTTC CASSFGGRVPETQYF
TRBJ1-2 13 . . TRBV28 TGTGCCAGCAGTTTATGGGGCTCCTATGGCTACACCTTC CASSLWGSYGYTF
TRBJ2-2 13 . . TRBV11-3 TGTGCCAGCAGCTCCCCGGGGACCGGGGAGCTGTTTTTT CASSSPGTGELFF